The present T cell receptor (beta chain) was sequenced within a study of blood T cell repertoires in COVID-19. Study overall: PBMCs, B-cell-depleted T cells, or T cells provided the cDNA or gDNA that made up the material.

Participants had their cohort set by participant-reported clinical history. Trimming stripped 2 bases from V and 1 base from J, with 12 bases between. There are 16 residues in the CDR3. Germline CDR1 and CDR2: MNHNS and SASEGT. Authors' methods: Quantification of nucleated cells was approximated via reference gene primer amplification. Assay: immunoSEQ multiplex PCR; the TCRdb copy retains only in-frame clones and omits some. That table is the source of V, J and clone size, and D and trimming were worked out from the DNA. The table includes around 170,000 clones, about 80% detected once. The J gene is TRBJ1-3, the V gene TRBV6-1; weak D call: TRBD1 (5 bases). This clonotype was sampled from a man in his 60s who had been exposed to COVID-19. Sequencing was performed on PBMCs or T cells enriched from blood (not recorded which). The CDR3 nucleotides read TGTGCCAGCAGTGAAATCAGGGCTATATCTGGAAACACCATATATTTT. Protein sequence: CASSEIRAISGNTIYF.